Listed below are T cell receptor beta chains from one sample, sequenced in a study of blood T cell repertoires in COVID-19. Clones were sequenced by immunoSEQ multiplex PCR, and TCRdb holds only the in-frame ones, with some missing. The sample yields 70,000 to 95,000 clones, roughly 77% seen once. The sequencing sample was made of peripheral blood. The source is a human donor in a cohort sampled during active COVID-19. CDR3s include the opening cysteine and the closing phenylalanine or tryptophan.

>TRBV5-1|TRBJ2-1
CASSLVLAGNNEQFF
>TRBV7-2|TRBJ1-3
CASSFKGGGYGNTIYF
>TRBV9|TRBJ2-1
CASSAGTGAYNEQFF
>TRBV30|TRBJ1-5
CAWSGGGDQPQHF
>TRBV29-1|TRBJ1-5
CSAGQGHQPQHF
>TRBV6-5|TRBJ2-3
CASSYGTARTDTQYF
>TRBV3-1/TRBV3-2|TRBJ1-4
CASSPTATNEKLFF
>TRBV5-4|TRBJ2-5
CASSSPGSGQETQYF
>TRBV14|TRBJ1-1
CASSQLDRGSYTEAFF
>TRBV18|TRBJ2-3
CASSPRGGTPTQYF
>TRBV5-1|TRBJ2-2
CASSLAQGANGELFF
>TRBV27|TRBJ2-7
CASSLDRGPYEQYF
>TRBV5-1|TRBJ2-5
CASSSGQGRETQYF
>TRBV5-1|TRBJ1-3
CASRAQGTSGNTIYF
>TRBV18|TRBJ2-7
CASSTGQGAYEQYF
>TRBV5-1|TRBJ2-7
CASSLTGQGFYEQYF
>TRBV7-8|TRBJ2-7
CASSPDMSEQYF
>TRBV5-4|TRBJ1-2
CASSYRQGASGYTF
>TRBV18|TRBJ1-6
CASSLDKINNSPLHF
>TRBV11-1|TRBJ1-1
CASSLATIKMNTEAFF
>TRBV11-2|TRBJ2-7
CASSPGGVDYEQYF
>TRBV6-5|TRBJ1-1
CASSYSYRVDTEAFF
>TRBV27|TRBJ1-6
CASSFRTNSYNSPLHF
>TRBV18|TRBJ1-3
CASSPGQVPSGNTIYF
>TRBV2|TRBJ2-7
CASTTDRVALYF
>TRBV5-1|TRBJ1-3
CASSLDWTAGNTIYF
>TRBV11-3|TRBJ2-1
CASSPGTDYNEQFF
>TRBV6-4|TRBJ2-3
CASSEASGGAIDTQYF
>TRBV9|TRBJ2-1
CASRAQGDTYNEQFF
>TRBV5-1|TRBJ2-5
CASSLGTSGGETQYF
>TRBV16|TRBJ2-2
CASSPRKNTGELFF
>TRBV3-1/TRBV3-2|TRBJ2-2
CATDGAGELFF
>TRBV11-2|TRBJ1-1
CASSLSGSGEAFF
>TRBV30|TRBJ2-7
CAWSVTRGLHEQYF
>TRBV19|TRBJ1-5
CAARSTQGAMDQPQHF
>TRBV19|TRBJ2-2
CASRETAYTGELFF
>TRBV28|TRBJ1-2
CASSPPGGGGYTF
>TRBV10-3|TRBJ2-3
CAIKKGGEITDTQYF
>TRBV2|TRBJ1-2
CASRETVTNGYTF
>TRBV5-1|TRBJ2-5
CASSSDPGTVRGETQYF
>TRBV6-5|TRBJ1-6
CASRDSFSVSPLHF
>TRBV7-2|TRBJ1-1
CASRIQGSMNTEAFF
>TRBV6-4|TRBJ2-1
CASSLGSSYNEQFF
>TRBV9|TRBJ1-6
CASSVDGTGGHNSPLHF
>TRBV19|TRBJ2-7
CASSISAIASSYEQYF
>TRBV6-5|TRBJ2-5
CASSYGLAGQETQYF
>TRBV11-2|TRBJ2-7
CASSLAGGASYEQYF
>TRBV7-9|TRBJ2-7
CASSSSWQPSSNEQYF
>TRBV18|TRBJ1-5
CASSPPEGAGQPQHF
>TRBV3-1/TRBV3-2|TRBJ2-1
CASSIQVPREGGAYNEQFF
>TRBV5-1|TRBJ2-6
CASSPRDRPFTSSGANVLTF
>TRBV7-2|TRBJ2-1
CASSLYHRDYLSYNEQFF
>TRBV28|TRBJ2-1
CASSPNRDRWIF
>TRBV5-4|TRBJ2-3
CASSFPSGGADTQYF
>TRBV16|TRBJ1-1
CASSQYRSDTEAFF
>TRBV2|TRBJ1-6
CASNNIRDRAQRLHF
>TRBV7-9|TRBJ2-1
CASSLGLAGGDNEQFF